This T cell receptor beta chain stems from a study of neurological immune-mediated disorders. The cDNA was generated by 5'RACE with 10-nucleotide random UMIs. TCRdb reprocessed the 5' RACE reads with MiXCR, giving one entry per CDR3 protein. The repertoire has roughly 60,000 distinct CDR3 sequences, around 3.6% of them found once; the top ten carry approximately 3.4%. General study results and limits: The phylogenetic placement of 18 of 34 multiple sclerosis patients' repertoires in one related-CDR3 cluster constitutes a possible signature.

The CDR3 is 18 residues long. V gave up 0 bases and J gave up 0 bases; unmatched junction bases: 9. CDR1 and CDR2 from the germline V gene are LGHDT and YNNKEL (reference sequence). Note on this clonotype: Its antigen is undetermined.

This clonotype was sampled from a woman aged 30 to 39 with multiple sclerosis. The J gene is TRBJ2-3, the V gene TRBV3-1; 7 bases line up with TRBD2. What was sequenced was PBMCs. CDR3: CASSQEGLRGSSTDTQYF. The CDR3 nucleotides read TGTGCCAGCAGCCAAGAAGGGTTGCGGGGGTCAAGCACAGATACGCAGTATTTT.